The 9 T cell receptor beta chains below were found in one sample sequenced in a study of cytomegalovirus exposure and HLA in healthy donors. PCR used 60 Vbeta primers and 13 Jbeta primers. Clones were read by immunoSEQ multiplex PCR, and TCRdb kept only the in-frame ones, dropping some. This sample contains fewer than 150,000 clones. Sample: PBMCs. These receptor sequences come from a woman aged 55-70 years in good health and CMV-seronegative.

This rearrangement joins TRBV6-1 to TRBJ2-1; D is unclear. The CDR3 runs to 12 residues. The germline gives CDR1 MNHNS, CDR2 SASEGT. Trimming stripped 6 bases from V and 7 bases from J, with 10 bases between. The CDR3 loop is CASSISSNEQFF. The DNA of the CDR3 is TGTGCCAGCAGCATCTCTAGTAATGAGCAGTTCTTC.

The chain is built from TRBV7-9 and TRBJ1-6; D gene uncertain. Germline V gene lookup returns CDR1 SEHNR and CDR2 FQNEAQ (reference sequence). Trimming removed 1 base from V and 7 bases from J, with 8 bases in between. The CDR3 contains 14 residues. CDR3 nucleotide sequence: TGTGCCAGCAGCTTAGACGGGTCCAATTCACCCCTCCACTTT. Its protein is CASSLDGSNSPLHF. Full variable domain (missing parts from reference TRBV7-9 and TRBJ1-6): DTGVSQNPRHKITKRGQNVTFRCDPISEHNRLYWYRQTLGQGPEFLTYFQNEAQLEKSRLLSDRFSAERPKGSFSTLEIQRTEQGDSAMYLCASSLDGSNSPLHFGNGTRLTVT.

The chain combines TRBV19 with TRBJ2-7; D gene unclear. Trimming removed 3 bases from V and 5 bases from J, with 11 bases in between. The CDR3 is made up of 13 amino acids. Germline values: CDR1 LNHDA, CDR2 SQIVND (reference sequence). CDR3 bases: TGTGCCAGTAGTATGGCGGTTTCGGACGAGCAGTACTTC. It yields the protein CASSMAVSDEQYF.

This sequence joins TRBV19 and TRBJ1-2; perhaps TRBD1 as D (6 bases). CDR3 length: 14 residues. CDR1 LNHDA and CDR2 SQIVND come from the germline V gene (reference sequence). V gave up 0 bases and J gave up 7 bases, with 12 bases separating them. The CDR3 protein is CASSIDRRGSGYTF. CDR3 nucleotides: TGTGCCAGTAGTATAGATCGCAGGGGAAGTGGCTACACCTTC.

V usage is TRBV2 and J usage is TRBJ2-5, with D possibly being TRBD2 (6 bases). Trimming left V 3 bases short and J 4 bases short, with 9 bases between. The CDR3 sequence is 13 residues long. Germline V lookup: CDR1 SNHLY, CDR2 FYNNEI. The CDR3 spells CASSDGSAETQYF. The CDR3 DNA follows: TGTGCCAGCAGTGACGGGAGTGCAGAGACCCAGTACTTC.

The V gene is TRBV6-1, the J gene TRBJ1-4, with D possibly TRBD1 on 6 matching bases. The CDR3 contains 14 residues. Trimming pared 3 bases from V and 5 bases from J, leaving 10 bases between. CDR1 and CDR2 from the germline V gene are MNHNS and SASEGT. The CDR3 coding sequence is TGTGCCAGCAGTGAGCGGGGGGCAAATGAAAAACTGTTTTTT. Encoded protein: CASSERGANEKLFF.

The chain combines TRBV25-1 with TRBJ1-2; 7 bases match TRBD1. Germline V gene data show CDR1 as MGHDK and CDR2 as SYGVNS. The V segment lost 3 bases and the J segment 2 bases; nucleotides outside the gene matches: 0. The CDR3 length is 13 residues. The CDR3 sequence: CASSEGQNYGYTF. The DNA for the CDR3 is TGTGCCAGCAGTGAGGGACAGAACTATGGCTACACCTTC.

The chain has TRBV21-1 and TRBJ1-5. TRBV21-1 is flagged as a pseudogene. The length of the CDR3 is 14 residues. This CDR3 is CASSREGRDQPQHF. DNA for the CDR3: TGTGCCAGCAGTCGGGAGGGACGGGATCAGCCCCAGCATTTT.

CDR3: CASIKTSGITGELFF. As DNA, the CDR3 is TGTGCCAGTATAAAGACTAGCGGAATCACCGGGGAGCTGTTTTTT. The chain recombines TRBV19 with TRBJ2-2; the match to TRBD2 covers 9 bases. The CDR3 totals 15 residues. V gave up 7 bases and J gave up 4 bases; unmatched junction bases: 7. The germline V gene has CDR1 LNHDA and CDR2 SQIVND (reference sequence).